This record concerns one T cell receptor (beta chain) sequence. The antigen remains undetermined. 60 Vbeta and 13 Jbeta primers were used in PCR. Profiled with immunoSEQ multiplex PCR; TCRdb holds only in-frame clones, not every one. The repertoire holds under 200,000 clones, 60% to 80% seen once, with less than 5.5% in the top ten. The entry originates in a study of cytomegalovirus exposure and HLA in healthy donors. The CDR3 runs 12 residues. With 0 bases removed from V and 9 bases from J, the gap between germline ends came to 3 bases. CDR1 LGHNA and CDR2 YNFKEQ come from the germline V gene. Study-level results: Later, an analysis showed that TCR beta chains associated with HLA were more clonally expanded than others that were equally common. An analysis done earlier found most TCR beta V segments productive about 90% or about 30% of the time.

The TCR sequence derives from a male donor in good health and CMV-seronegative. The V call is TRBV4-2, the J call TRBJ1-6; D gene unclear. The sample taken for sequencing was PBMCs. The chain's CDR3 is CASSQDSSPLHF. In DNA form, the CDR3 reads TGTGCCAGCAGCCAAGATAGTTCACCCCTCCACTTT.